This T cell receptor beta chain originates from a study of identical twins. A single record per CDR3 protein comes from TCRdb applying MiXCR to the 5' RACE reads. Counted here are more than 1.5 million distinct CDR3 sequences, about 31% occurring once; the ten biggest clones make up under 0.35%. All donors were healthy Caucasians. The study, taken as a whole, reports: Insertions ran lower in abundant cord blood beta clonotypes, though not in memory repertoires. Potential partial confounding of zero-insertion analyses by invariant MAIT and iNKT cells was noted.

CDR1 and CDR2 (germline): MGHRA, YSYEKL. Trimming left V 4 bases short and J 0 bases short, with 14 bases between. CDR3 length: 16 residues. This clonotype was observed a handful of times. Its antigen is unknown. The sample consisted of cord blood. This rearrangement joins TRBV4-1 to TRBJ2-3, with D possibly matching TRBD2 (5 bases). The clonotype was recovered from a newborn girl in good health. The CDR3 DNA reads TGCGCCAGCAGCCGGCTAGCCCTTACTAGCACAGATACGCAGTATTTT. The encoded protein is CASSRLALTSTDTQYF.